This is a list of T cell receptor beta chains from one sample in a study of identical twins. TCRdb re-analysed the 5' RACE reads in MiXCR, keeping a single row per CDR3 protein. This sample carries hundreds of thousands of distinct CDR3 sequences, 21% of them seen once, and the ten largest clones take more than 4%. In addition, the sample was reused for a study of T cells expressing NK-cell markers.

Sequenced input: PBMCs. The receptors derive from a woman between 18 and 30 years old in good health. CDR3s include the opening cysteine and the closing phenylalanine or tryptophan. The D gene is left open where the match is weak.

J | D | V | CDR3
TRBJ2-1 | . | TRBV5-1 | CARRWGREQFF
TRBJ1-2 | . | TRBV7-9 | CASSLRLLDGYTF
TRBJ1-2 | . | TRBV10-2 | CASSDHANYGYTF
TRBJ2-3 | . | TRBV20-1 | CSARDLGLSTDTQYF
TRBJ1-6 | . | TRBV15 | CATSRERSDNSPLHF
TRBJ2-1 | . | TRBV15 | CATSRDPPYNEQFF
TRBJ2-7 | . | TRBV20-1 | CSARDPRTSYEQYF
TRBJ2-7 | TRBD2 | TRBV28 | CASEGASGGYEQYF
TRBJ1-2 | . | TRBV6-6 | CASSSGSGYTF
TRBJ1-1 | . | TRBV20-1 | CSASYSHEAFF
TRBJ1-2 | . | TRBV20-1 | CSARSDSYYGYTF
TRBJ2-7 | . | TRBV12-5 | CASAGTGFSYEQYF
TRBJ2-5 | . | TRBV7-2 | CASSPPGQRRGTQYF